This TCR beta chain emerged from a study of OX40 agonist ivuxolimab in advanced cancers. About the research overall: Aged roughly 23 to 90 with a mean of approximately 60 years, they were under 85% male.

The data were produced by immunoSEQ multiplex PCR, yet TCRdb's version contains in-frame clones alone and is incomplete. The sample lists about 98,000 clones; roughly 89% were seen once. Autoimmune disease history or systemic immunosuppression barred patients. CDR1 SGDLS and CDR2 YYNGEE come from the germline V gene. V lost 3 bases and J lost 0; bases outside the gene matches: 6. The CDR3 loop spans 16 amino acids. The chain joins TRBV9 to TRBJ2-1, with TRBD2 matching 7 bases. The receptor was derived from an adult with an advanced solid tumor such as melanoma, head and neck, liver or kidney cancer. The sample was CD4+ or CD8+ T cells sorted from blood, taken in a trial of the OX40 agonist ivuxolimab. The CDR3 here is CASSALGGVSYNEQFF. In DNA form, the CDR3 reads TGTGCCAGCAGCGCCCTGGGGGGGGTCTCCTACAATGAGCAGTTCTTC.